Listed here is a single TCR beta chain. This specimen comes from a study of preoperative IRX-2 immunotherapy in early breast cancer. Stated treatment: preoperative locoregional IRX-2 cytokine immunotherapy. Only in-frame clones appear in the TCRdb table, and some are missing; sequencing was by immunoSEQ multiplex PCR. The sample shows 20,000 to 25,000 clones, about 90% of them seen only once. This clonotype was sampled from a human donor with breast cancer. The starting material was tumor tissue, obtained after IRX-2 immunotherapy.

The CDR3 reads CASSLLLNGQGSTEAFF. CDR3 nucleotides: TGTGCCAGCAGTTTACTTCTGAATGGACAGGGAAGTACTGAAGCTTTCTTT. J is TRBJ1-1 and V is TRBV27; 8 nucleotides agree with TRBD1. Germline V gene data show CDR1 as MNHEY and CDR2 as SMNVEV (reference sequence). Trimming cost V 2 bases and J 5 bases; bases outside gene matches: 13. The CDR3 is made up of 17 amino acids.